Below, one TCR beta chain is given with its context. Trimming cost V 7 bases and J 0 bases, with 9 bases left between them. The CDR3 sequence is 13 residues long. Germline-derived CDR1 and CDR2 are WNHNN and SYGVQD (reference sequence). These data belong to a study of blood T cell repertoires in COVID-19. Study-level background: Nucleic acid was either cDNA or gDNA, and it came from T cells, B-cell-depleted T cells, or PBMCs.

Residents of about two dozen US areas, aged roughly 18 to 90 years, made up the participants. In assigning cohorts, the study relied on participant-reported clinical history. Libraries were prepared by immunoSEQ multiplex PCR; TCRdb keeps only in-frame clonotypes and omits some of them. Counted here are almost 250,000 clones, 65% to 90% occurring once; the ten biggest clones make up about 9.3%. The source of this sequence is a woman between 45 and 65 years old with acute COVID-19. The chain employs TRBV10-1 and TRBJ1-1; tentative D call: TRBD1 (5 bases). Material: PBMCs or T cells enriched from blood (not recorded which). CDR3 region: CASKQVMNTEAFF. In nucleotides, the CDR3 is TGCGCCAGCAAACAGGTCATGAACACTGAAGCTTTCTTT.